The entry below gives a single T cell receptor beta chain sequence along with its context. The CDR3 runs to 15 residues. CDR1 and CDR2 (germline): LNHDA, SQIVND (reference sequence). The V segment lost 2 bases and the J segment 4 bases; nucleotides outside the gene matches: 5. The data were obtained in a study of T cells in Graves' hyperthyroidism and ophthalmopathy. Amplification yielded TCR beta CDR3 regions, with RNA transcripts as the source. The primer set for the first-round RT-PCR of the TCR CDR3 was HTBI. TCRdb re-analysed the multiplex PCR reads in MiXCR, keeping a single row per CDR3 protein. The sample has approximately 520,000 distinct CDR3 sequences; 24% are singletons.

The rearrangement links TRBV19 to TRBJ2-7; 10 bases line up with TRBD2. The sequenced sample was blood. The clonotype originates from a woman aged 30 to 39 with Graves' ophthalmopathy. CDR3 amino acids: CASSISTSGTYEQYF. The CDR3 region has the DNA TGTGCCAGTAGTATATCTACTAGCGGGACATACGAGCAGTACTTC.